This entry features one T cell receptor (beta chain) sequence. Its antigen is not identified. This CDR3 contains 11 residues. Per germline, CDR1 MDHEN and CDR2 SYDVKM. This entry comes from a study of OX40 agonist ivuxolimab in advanced cancers. Study at large: Ivuxolimab is an agonistic anti-OX40 (CD134) antibody, and patients were treated with it. Each dose-escalation patient presented with hepatocellular carcinoma, melanoma, renal cell or head and neck cancer. Study results and caveats: Relative to CD4+ cells, CD8+ T cells on average had more expanded clones. Part of the nonresponder group also had normalized T-cell clonal expansion that was low.

Some clones are missing from TCRdb's copy, which holds only in-frame ones; the method was immunoSEQ multiplex PCR. The table shows 55,000 to 70,000 clones, with 85% occurring only once. The sequences come from CD4+ or CD8+ T cells sorted from blood, collected in a trial of the OX40 agonist ivuxolimab. This TCR came from an adult with an advanced solid tumor such as melanoma, head and neck, liver or kidney cancer. The chain carries TRBV28 and TRBJ2-1, with TRBD2 matching 12 bases. The DNA of the CDR3 is TGTACTAGCGGGAGGCTTAATGAGCAGTTCTTC. This encodes CTSGRLNEQFF.